This T cell receptor (beta chain) was sequenced during a study of T cell responses to AZD1222 COVID-19 vaccine. Sequencing used immunoSEQ multiplex PCR; TCRdb keeps in-frame clones, though not all of them. The table records 110,000 to 150,000 clones, 88% of them present only once. The germline gives CDR1 SQVTM, CDR2 ANQGSEA. Germline trimming cut 4 bases from V and 2 bases from J; bases unmatched to any gene: 5. There are 13 residues in the CDR3. The receptor comes from an adult who received the AZD1222 COVID-19 vaccine. Material: peripheral blood, obtained 28 days after the second AZD1222 dose. The gene calls are TRBV29-1 and TRBJ2-7, with TRBD1 matching 7 bases. For the CDR3, the DNA is TGCAGCGTTGGGGGGACAGCAACCTACGAGCAGTACTTC. Translating it yields CSVGGTATYEQYF.